Below, 11 T cell receptor beta chains from the same sample are listed, as sequenced in a study of blood T cells in healthy people across ages. A sample-barcoded 5' primer and a J-beta primer mix were used in a second PCR of roughly 6 to 12 cycles. Each CDR3 protein is one row after TCRdb ran MiXCR on the 5' RACE reads. The sample lists hundreds of thousands of distinct CDR3 sequences; 40% to 55% were seen once. The sequencing sample was made of blood. These receptors all come from a man at least 80 years old in good health.

The chain combines TRBV18 with TRBJ2-2, with 10 bases aligning to TRBD1. CDR3 size: 17 residues. Germline CDR1 is KGHSH and CDR2 is LQKENI. V dropped 5 bases and J dropped 0; count of bases not matched to a gene: 6. CDR3 sequence: CASSRTGGIANTGELFF. The CDR3 DNA sequence: TGTGCCAGCTCAAGGACAGGGGGTATCGCGAACACCGGGGAGCTGTTTTTT.

This clonotype was counted once. The CDR3 DNA reads as TGTGCCAGCAGTGACAGGGCCCGGGCCACAGATACGCAGTATTTT. Its translation is CASSDRARATDTQYF. The rearrangement links TRBV25-1 to TRBJ2-3; D may be TRBD1 (5 bases). The germline gives CDR1 MGHDK, CDR2 SYGVNS. The CDR3 is 15 amino acids. V was trimmed by 3 bases and J by 2 bases, leaving 12 bases between them.

The genes are TRBV5-1 and TRBJ1-2; D may be TRBD1 (5 bases). CDR3 size: 16 residues. Trimming took off 1 base at V and 4 bases at J, with 17 bases between the two ends. The germline CDR1 and CDR2 sequences are SGHRS and YFSETQ. This CDR3 reads CASSLSRAAGIYGYTF. The CDR3 bases are TGCGCCAGCAGCTTGAGCAGGGCAGCAGGGATCTATGGCTACACCTTC. The whole variable domain, remainder taken from reference TRBV5-1 and TRBJ1-2, is KAGVTQTPRYLIKTRGQQVTLSCSPISGHRSVSWYQQTPGQGLQFLFEYFSETQRNKGNFPGRFSGRQFSNSRSEMNVSTLELGDSALYLCASSLSRAAGIYGYTFGSGTRLTVV.

There are a few counts of this clonotype. The chain carries TRBV6-2 or TRBV6-3 and TRBJ1-1, with D unclear. CDR1 MNHEY and CDR2 SVGEGT come from the germline V gene. V was trimmed by 3 bases and J by 2 bases, leaving 16 bases between them. The CDR3 loop spans 16 amino acids. CDR3 sequence (DNA): TGTGCCAGCAGTTATCCCCCCCGGCGGGCAAACACTGAAGCTTTCTTT. Residues: CASSYPPRRANTEAFF.

This clonotype was detected only once. V and J are TRBV7-9 and TRBJ2-7, with TRBD1 matching 7 bases. The germline V gene encodes CDR1 SEHNR and CDR2 FQNEAQ (reference sequence). There are 15 residues in the CDR3. The J segment lost 4 bases and the V segment lost 4 bases, leaving 10 bases of the junction unmatched. The CDR3 loop reads CASSSGIGGEYEQYF. The CDR3 DNA reads TGTGCCAGCAGCTCAGGAATAGGGGGCGAATACGAGCAGTACTTC.

This clonotype was seen many times. This chain uses TRBV4-2 with TRBJ2-1; D unclear. V lost 0 bases and J 8 bases, leaving 8 bases between the germline ends. This CDR3 is built from 13 residues. CDR1 is LGHNA, CDR2 YNFKEQ, per germline. CDR3 nucleotide sequence: TGTGCCAGCAGCCAAGATCCCAGTTATGAGCAGTTCTTC. Translating it yields CASSQDPSYEQFF.

This chain joins TRBV4-1 and TRBJ1-3, with 7 bases fitting TRBD1. Germline CDR1 reads MGHRA; CDR2 reads YSYEKL. V was pared by 8 bases and J by 6 bases, with 7 bases of the junction left unmatched. This CDR3 has 13 amino acids. CDR3 in amino acids: CASLDRPSNTIYF. CDR3 in DNA: TGCGCCAGCCTGGACAGGCCCTCAAACACCATATATTTT.

The chain uses TRBV11-2 and TRBJ2-7; either TRBD1 or TRBD2 may fit D (5 bases each). Germline V gene data show CDR1 as SGHAT and CDR2 as FQNNGV. This CDR3 has 14 amino acids. V lost 2 bases and J lost 5, with 13 bases in between. The CDR3 DNA sequence: TGTGCCAGCAGCTTAATTGGGGGAAATAACGAGCAGTACTTC. Amino acid sequence: CASSLIGGNNEQYF.

This clonotype has only a few counts. The V call is TRBV3-1, the J call TRBJ2-1, with 11 bases that match TRBD2. Trimming cost V 3 bases and J 14 bases; bases outside gene matches: 0. Looked up from germline, CDR1 is LGHDT and CDR2 is YNNKEL (reference sequence). This CDR3 region has 11 residues. This chain's CDR3 is CASSHSGREFF. DNA for the CDR3: TGTGCCAGCAGCCATAGCGGGAGGGAGTTCTTC.

As for this clonotype: A much larger clone differs from this one at a single base, so this may be a read error. V usage is TRBV6-5 and J usage is TRBJ2-1; 8 bases are a match to TRBD2. The CDR3 is 15 residues long. V trimming: 6 bases; J trimming: 6 bases; junction bases outside the gene matches: 10. In germline, CDR1 is MNHEY, CDR2 SVGAGI. The CDR3, as DNA: TGTGCCAGCAGCCTGACCGGGAGGGTGACCAATGAGCAGTTCTTC. Translation gives CASSLTGRVTNEQFF.

The rearrangement joins TRBV11-3 to TRBJ2-2; D call uncertain. Germline-derived CDR1 and CDR2 are SGHNT and YENEEA. Between the trimmed V and J ends, which lost 3 bases and 0 bases, there was a span of 8 bases. CDR3 size: 15 residues. CDR3 protein: CASSFSSANTGELFF. CDR3 DNA: TGTGCCAGCAGCTTTAGTTCAGCGAACACCGGGGAGCTGTTTTTT. The complete variable domain, with remaining parts taken from reference TRBV11-3 and TRBJ2-2, reads EAGVVQSPRYKIIEKKQPVAFWCNPISGHNTLYWYLQNLGQGPELLIRYENEEAVDDSQLPKDRFSAERLKGVDSTLKIQPAELGDSAVYLCASSFSSANTGELFFGEGSRLTVL.